This is a list of T cell receptor beta chains from one sample in a study of blood T cell repertoires in COVID-19. TCRdb keeps only in-frame clones here, not all; method: immunoSEQ multiplex PCR. The sample records about 170,000 clones, 85% being singletons. Material: peripheral blood. All receptors derive from a woman of 80 years or more with COVID-19, enrolled during active disease. The CDR3 runs from the conserved cysteine through the conserved F or W. The order of the fields is J gene, V gene, D gene, clone size, CDR3 protein, CDR3 DNA. The D gene is left open where the match is weak. Some rows mark clone size as missing; the rest say once, few, many or name a class of expanded clone.

J: TRBJ1-5
V: TRBV7-9
D: NA
size: NA
CDR3: CASSGADGGYSNQPQHF
DNA: TGTGCCAGCAGCGGGGCCGACGGGGGTTATAGCAATCAGCCCCAGCATTTT

J: TRBJ1-1
V: TRBV7-9
D: NA
size: once
CDR3: CASSFAGGTISFF
DNA: NA

J: TRBJ2-5
V: TRBV4-2
D: NA
size: once
CDR3: CASSRAGLKETQYF
DNA: TGTGCCAGCAGCCGTGCCGGACTGAAAGAGACCCAGTACTTC

J: TRBJ1-1
V: TRBV29-1
D: NA
size: NA
CDR3: CSGGDSTNTEAFF
DNA: TGCAGCGGAGGAGACAGTACAAACACTGAAGCTTTCTTT

J: TRBJ2-1
V: TRBV10-3
D: TRBD2
size: NA
CDR3: CAISPGLTSADNEQFF
DNA: TGTGCCATCAGCCCCGGATTGACTAGCGCCGACAATGAGCAGTTCTTC

J: TRBJ2-2
V: TRBV7-3
D: TRBD1
size: NA
CDR3: CASSPVGDRGRTGELFF
DNA: TGTGCCAGCAGCCCCGTGGGGGACAGGGGGCGCACCGGGGAGCTGTTTTTT

J: TRBJ2-6
V: TRBV29-1
D: NA
size: NA
CDR3: CSVEGPIGEGQLSGANVLTF
DNA: TGCAGCGTTGAAGGACCGATCGGAGAGGGTCAACTCTCTGGGGCCAACGTCCTGACTTTC

J: TRBJ1-1
V: TRBV5-1
D: NA
size: NA
CDR3: CASSFAGFQNTEAFF
DNA: TGCGCCAGCAGCTTCGCGGGATTTCAGAACACTGAAGCTTTCTTT

J: TRBJ1-1
V: TRBV2
D: NA
size: NA
CDR3: CASGQSGDTEAFF
DNA: TGTGCCAGCGGACAATCAGGTGACACTGAAGCTTTCTTT

J: TRBJ2-5
V: TRBV27
D: TRBD1
size: NA
CDR3: CASSLREQGARETQYF
DNA: TGTGCCAGCAGTTTAAGGGAACAGGGGGCGAGGGAGACCCAGTACTTC

J: TRBJ2-3
V: TRBV29-1
D: NA
size: NA
CDR3: CSVKGGSWADTQYF
DNA: TGCAGCGTTAAAGGCGGTAGCTGGGCAGATACGCAGTATTTT

J: TRBJ1-1
V: TRBV9
D: NA
size: few
CDR3: CASSVVEGSEAFF
DNA: TGTGCCAGCAGCGTAGTGGAGGGATCCGAAGCTTTCTTT

J: TRBJ1-1
V: TRBV18
D: NA
size: NA
CDR3: CASGPRGSTEAFF
DNA: TGTGCCAGCGGGCCCAGGGGAAGCACTGAAGCTTTCTTT

J: TRBJ1-4
V: TRBV28
D: NA
size: NA
CDR3: CASGLGGGNEKLFF
DNA: TGTGCCAGCGGCTTAGGGGGTGGGAATGAAAAACTGTTTTTT

J: TRBJ2-6
V: TRBV28
D: NA
size: NA
CDR3: CAISRGSGANVLTF
DNA: TGTGCCATCTCGAGGGGGTCTGGGGCCAACGTCCTGACTTTC

J: TRBJ2-3
V: TRBV9
D: NA
size: NA
CDR3: CASSVDGQRGDTQYF
DNA: TGTGCCAGCAGCGTCGACGGTCAACGGGGGGATACGCAGTATTTT

J: TRBJ2-7
V: TRBV2
D: TRBD1
size: NA
CDR3: CASRTGQGYYEQYF
DNA: TGTGCCAGCAGGACCGGACAGGGGTACTACGAGCAGTACTTC

J: TRBJ1-2
V: TRBV28
D: NA
size: NA
CDR3: CASSLLPSATGASTF
DNA: TGTGCCAGCAGCCTTCTGCCTTCGGCAACAGGAGCGAGCACCTTC

J: TRBJ1-6
V: TRBV3-1/TRBV3-2
D: NA
size: NA
CDR3: CASSQAGYGSPLHF
DNA: TGTGCCAGCAGCCAAGCCGGTTACGGTTCACCCCTCCACTTT

J: TRBJ1-2
V: TRBV5-4
D: NA
size: NA
CDR3: CASSLGIDRSDYGYTF
DNA: TGTGCCAGCAGCTTGGGAATCGACAGGTCAGACTATGGCTACACCTTC

J: TRBJ1-4
V: TRBV4-1
D: NA
size: NA
CDR3: CASSPRGRSEKLFF
DNA: TGCGCCAGCAGCCCCAGGGGCCGGAGTGAAAAACTGTTTTTT

J: TRBJ1-2
V: TRBV5-5
D: NA
size: NA
CDR3: CASSRLTVNYGYTF
DNA: TGTGCCAGCAGCCGTCTCACAGTTAACTATGGCTACACCTTC

J: TRBJ2-7
V: TRBV6-6
D: NA
size: NA
CDR3: CASLEGQNYEQYF
DNA: TGTGCCAGCTTAGAGGGTCAAAACTACGAGCAGTACTTC